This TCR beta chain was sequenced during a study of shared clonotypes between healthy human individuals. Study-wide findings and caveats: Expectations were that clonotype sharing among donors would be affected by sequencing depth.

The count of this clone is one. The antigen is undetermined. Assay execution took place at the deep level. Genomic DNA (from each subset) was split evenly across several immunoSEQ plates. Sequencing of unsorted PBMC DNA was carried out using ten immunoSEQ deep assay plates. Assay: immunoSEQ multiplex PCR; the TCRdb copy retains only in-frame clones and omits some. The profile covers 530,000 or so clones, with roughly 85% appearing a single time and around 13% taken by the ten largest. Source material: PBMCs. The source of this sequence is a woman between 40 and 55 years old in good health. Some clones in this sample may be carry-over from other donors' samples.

CDR3 nucleotides: TGTGCCAGCAGTGTAGGGGGCGCGGACTATGGCTACACCTTC. This gives the protein CASSVGGADYGYTF. The chain joins TRBV6-9 to TRBJ1-2; 7 positions match TRBD1. Germline CDR1 reads MNHGY; CDR2 reads SVAAGI. This CDR3 comprises 14 residues. V lost 5 bases to trimming and J lost 3 bases; unmatched junction nucleotides: 6.